The source of this TCR beta chain is a study of cytomegalovirus exposure and HLA in healthy donors. In the PCR, 60 Vbeta and 13 Jbeta primers were used. Sequencing was performed with immunoSEQ multiplex PCR; in TCRdb, only in-frame clones are kept and a portion is missing. The profile shows fewer than 250,000 clones, over 75% of them singletons. The CDR3 contains 11 residues. Losses at the gene ends were 2 bases for V and 11 bases for J; bases not matched to a gene: 1. Germline V gene data show CDR1 as SGHRS and CDR2 as YFSETQ. The origin of this receptor is a girl aged 2 to 9 in good health and CMV-seronegative. The chain recombines TRBV5-1 with TRBJ2-3, with 8 bases identical to TRBD1. Sequenced material: PBMCs. This CDR3 is CASSLQGVQYF. The CDR3 DNA reads as TGCGCCAGCAGCTTACAGGGGGTGCAGTATTTT.